The 9 T cell receptor beta chains below come from one sample, sequenced in a study of technical replicates of blood from a few donors. The table came from immunoSEQ multiplex PCR; TCRdb's copy has only in-frame clones and leaves some out. The table shows some 91,000 clones, with approximately 94% occurring only once. The specimen sequenced was T cells isolated from PBMCs. These receptors all stem from a human donor in good health.

CDR3 region: CASMPTGLTYEQYF. CDR3 bases: TGCGCCAGCATGCCGACAGGGCTAACCTACGAGCAGTACTTC. This sequence joins TRBV5-1 and TRBJ2-7; 7 bases line up with TRBD1. The CDR3 is 14 amino acids. V lost 6 bases, J lost 2 bases, and 8 bases stayed unmatched. Germline V gives CDR1 SGHRS, CDR2 YFSETQ.

V gene TRBV27 combines with J gene TRBJ2-7; D is perhaps TRBD2 (6 bases). V lost 9 bases and J 7 bases, leaving 19 bases between the germline ends. The germline V gene has CDR1 MNHEY and CDR2 SMNVEV (reference sequence). The length of the CDR3 is 13 residues. CDR3 in amino acids: CASMGLAGREQYF. CDR3 DNA sequence: TGTGCCAGTATGGGACTGGCGGGGAGGGAGCAGTACTTC.

The chain combines TRBV19 with TRBJ2-3, with 11 bases lining up with TRBD2. This CDR3 is built from 16 residues. Germline CDR1 reads LNHDA; CDR2 reads SQIVND (reference sequence). With 4 bases clipped from V and 3 bases from J, the junction kept 6 bases outside the gene matches. In DNA, the CDR3 is TGTGCCAGTAGTAGCCCACTAGCGGGAGTGACAGATACGCAGTATTTT. As protein: CASSSPLAGVTDTQYF.

The chain links TRBV2 to TRBJ1-5; 8 bases agree with TRBD1. J was trimmed by 4 bases and V by 6 bases; bases with no gene match: 5. CDR3 length: 14 residues. Germline V gene sequence: CDR1 SNHLY, CDR2 FYNNEI. The CDR3 region is CASRGQGGNQPQHF. CDR3 coding DNA: TGTGCCAGCAGAGGACAGGGTGGGAATCAGCCCCAGCATTTT.

This clone was seen only once. This chain connects TRBV4-2 to TRBJ2-5; unclear D gene. The CDR3 spans 15 residues. CDR1 and CDR2 (germline): LGHNA, YNFKEQ. V was trimmed by 4 bases and J by 5 bases, leaving 17 bases between them. CDR3 in amino acids: CASSRWAHSQETQYF. The CDR3 DNA reads as TGTGCCAGCAGCCGCTGGGCCCACTCCCAGGAGACCCAGTACTTC.

This clone showed up just once. V and J are TRBV14 and TRBJ2-1, with TRBD1 identical over 7 bases. From germline, CDR1 is SGHDN and CDR2 FVKESK. The V and J ends lost 5 bases and 2 bases, in that order; junction bases with no gene match: 6. CDR3 length equals 15 residues. CDR3 coding DNA: TGTGCCAGCAGCACAACCGGGACAGCCTACAATGAGCAGTTCTTC. This translates into CASSTTGTAYNEQFF.

This chain joins TRBV6-6 and TRBJ2-3; D is perhaps TRBD1 (5 bases). V dropped 5 bases and J dropped 0 bases, with 15 bases sitting between them. The CDR3 spans 16 residues. Germline V gives CDR1 MNHNY, CDR2 SVGAGI (reference sequence). CDR3 sequence: CASSALQAPSTDTQYF. The CDR3 coding sequence is TGTGCCAGCAGTGCCCTACAGGCCCCTAGCACAGATACGCAGTATTTT.

V is TRBV4-1 and J is TRBJ2-1; the D is unclear. This CDR3 region has 13 residues. V shed 1 base and J shed 4 bases, with 5 bases lying between them. Germline CDR1 reads MGHRA; CDR2 reads YSYEKL. CDR3 residues: CASSQGTYNEQFF. DNA of the CDR3: TGCGCCAGCAGCCAAGGCACTTACAATGAGCAGTTCTTC.

The chain employs TRBV27 and TRBJ2-3; possible D gene TRBD2, 5 bases. The ends were cut back, 2 bases at V and 6 bases at J, with 9 bases in the middle. CDR3 length equals 13 residues. Germline CDR1 MNHEY, CDR2 SMNVEV (reference sequence). CDR3 nucleotides: TGTGCCAGCAGTTTAACTAGAAGGGATACGCAGTATTTT. Protein: CASSLTRRDTQYF.